The T cell receptor (beta chain) under discussion was sequenced for a study of T cells after yellow fever vaccination. Study-level findings and limits: The bulk population could contribute abundant contaminating clonotypes to FACS-sorted repertoires. Most clones from primary vaccination resurfaced after the booster (96% CD4, 88% CD8). Overall, a small share of clonotypes was seen in both CD4 and CD8 compartments.

This clonotype was detected many times. Its matching antigen is unknown. CDR1 is LNHDA, CDR2 SQIVND, per germline (reference sequence). This CDR3 contains 13 residues. The V gene end was trimmed by 6 bases and the J gene end by 3 bases; junction bases not matched to a gene: 4. The TCR cDNA carried a universal primer site and UMIs from 5'RACE template switching. TCRdb called the 5' RACE reads again in MiXCR, with one record for every CDR3 protein. In the table there are 200,000 to 300,000 distinct CDR3 sequences, 3.6% of which are singletons. V and J are TRBV19 and TRBJ1-2; 7 bases are shared with TRBD1. This sequence originates from a man between 18 and 35 years old who received the YFV17D yellow fever vaccine. The sequencing used PBMCs, collected 15 days after the yellow fever booster vaccination. The CDR3 reads CASSRQGHYGYTF. CDR3 in DNA: TGTGCCAGTAGCCGACAGGGTCACTATGGCTACACCTTC.